These 15 T cell receptor beta chains came from one sample sequenced in a study of spatial heterogeneity in lung cancer. One entry per CDR3 protein results from TCRdb running MiXCR on the 5' RACE reads. The sample records approximately 52,000 distinct CDR3 sequences, less than 8.5% being singletons. Regarding time point: sample taken at primary tumor resection. Whole RNA obtained from tumor, nontumor lung or frozen PBMC underwent sequencing without sorting. The sequenced sample was PBMCs, obtained at surgery. The receptors originated from a female donor with early-stage non-small cell lung cancer.

The J gene is TRBJ2-5, the V gene TRBV7-2, with a tentative D call TRBD2 (7 bases). The ends were cut back, 5 bases at V and 4 bases at J, with 20 bases in the middle. Looked up from germline, CDR1 is SGHTA and CDR2 is FQGNSA. The CDR3 runs to 16 residues. As DNA, the CDR3 is TGTGCCAGCAGCCCGCAAAGGTGGGGGGGCCGAGAGACCCAGTACTTC. Translated, it gives CASSPQRWGGRETQYF. Full variable domain (outside the CDR3, taken from reference TRBV7-2 and TRBJ2-5): GAGVSQSPSNKVTEKGKDVELRCDPISGHTALYWYRQSLGQGLEFLIYFQGNSAPDKSGLPSDRFSAERTGGSVSTLTIQRTQQEDSAVYLCASSPQRWGGRETQYFGPGTRLLVL.

This clonotype has at least ten counts. The chain uses TRBV25-1 and TRBJ2-1; a weak D match, TRBD2 (5 bases). V lost 6 bases and J 7 bases, leaving 16 bases between the germline ends. Germline assignment: CDR1 MGHDK and CDR2 SYGVNS. This CDR3 comprises 14 residues. This CDR3 is CASSRGGVGNEQFF. The CDR3 DNA sequence: TGTGCCAGCAGCCGGGGTGGCGTCGGGAATGAGCAGTTCTTC.

This clonotype was recorded at least ten times. The rearrangement joins TRBV6-5 to TRBJ2-7, with no clear D. The V end was cut by 0 bases, the J end by 6 bases, with 9 bases between. This CDR3 has 13 residues. Germline CDR1 MNHEY, CDR2 SVGAGI. The CDR3 nucleotides read TGTGCCAGCAGTTACTCGATGCGGTTCGAGCAGTACTTC. Translation: CASSYSMRFEQYF.

This clonotype was seen more than once but under ten times. This chain uses TRBV15 with TRBJ1-1; TRBD1 aligns across 9 bases. The germline V gene encodes CDR1 LNHNV and CDR2 YYDKDF (reference sequence). V was pared by 0 bases and J by 9 bases, with 8 bases of the junction left unmatched. The CDR3 runs to 15 residues. CDR3 sequence reads: CATSRDRVGTGKAFF. In DNA form, the CDR3 reads TGTGCCACCAGCAGAGATAGGGTCGGGACAGGGAAAGCTTTCTTT.

This clonotype was observed a single time. In DNA, the CDR3 is TGTGCCAGCAGTGTCCTCGGAACCGGGGAGCTGTTTTTT. This codes for CASSVLGTGELFF. The chain has TRBV25-1 and TRBJ2-2; no firm D call. The CDR3 contains 13 residues. Per the germline V gene, CDR1 is MGHDK and CDR2 is SYGVNS. The V end lost 4 bases, the J end lost 5 bases, and 8 bases lay between the germline ends.

The V gene is TRBV7-2, the J gene TRBJ2-1; 8 positions match TRBD2. This CDR3 contains 16 residues. After removal of 4 bases from V and 5 bases from J, the junction contained 10 bases not matched to a gene. The germline CDR1 and CDR2 sequences are SGHTA and FQGNSA. The CDR3 bases are TGTGCCAGCAGCTCGTCATTAGCGGGGCGGAACAATGAGCAGTTCTTC. It yields the protein CASSSSLAGRNNEQFF.

The V gene is TRBV6-5, the J gene TRBJ2-7, with D perhaps assigned TRBD1 or TRBD2 (6 bases each). V lost 8 bases and J lost 6, with 11 bases in between. The CDR3 length is 11 residues. CDR1 is MNHEY and CDR2 is SVGAGI in the germline V gene. The CDR3 protein is CASAEGGEQYF. CDR3 in DNA: TGTGCCAGCGCCGAGGGGGGCGAGCAGTACTTC.

This clonotype has more than one count but fewer than ten. The chain employs TRBV27 and TRBJ2-7; possible D gene TRBD1, 6 bases. CDR1 is MNHEY, CDR2 SMNVEV, per germline (reference sequence). This CDR3 is built from 14 residues. V was cut by 0 bases and J by 3 bases, with 9 bases left in between. The CDR3 loop reads CASSLSGDNYEQYF. CDR3 in DNA: TGTGCCAGCAGTTTATCAGGGGACAACTACGAGCAGTACTTC.

This clonotype appeared many times. The DNA of the CDR3 is TGTGCCAGCAGTTTAAGGCTTAATCGGTTGAATGACAATGAGCAGTTCTTC. This gives the protein CASSLRLNRLNDNEQFF. V gene TRBV12-3 or TRBV12-4 combines with J gene TRBJ2-1; no definite D call. CDR3 length: 17 amino acids. The ends were cut back, 2 bases at V and 5 bases at J, with 19 bases in the middle.

This clonotype showed up many times. At one end the junction does not follow the germline gene, possibly because of a read error. The chain is built from TRBV7-2 and TRBJ1-2; D is unclear. In germline, CDR1 is SGHTA, CDR2 FQGNSA. The CDR3 is made up of 11 amino acids. CDR3 nucleotides: TGTGCCAGCAGCTTAGATGGTTGGCCCAAGTTC. Translation: CASSLDGWPKF. Full variable domain (outside the CDR3, taken from reference TRBV7-2 and TRBJ1-2): GAGVSQSPSNKVTEKGKDVELRCDPISGHTALYWYRQSLGQGLEFLIYFQGNSAPDKSGLPSDRFSAERTGGSVSTLTIQRTQQEDSAVYLCASSLDGWPKFGSGTRLTVV.

This clonotype came up a few times. The genes are TRBV20-1 and TRBJ2-1; possible D gene TRBD1, 6 bases. Trimming took off 3 bases at V and 6 bases at J, with 9 bases between the two ends. The CDR3 sequence is 12 residues long. From germline, CDR1 is DFQATT and CDR2 SNEGSKA (reference sequence). CDR3: CSARGASNEQFF. CDR3 sequence (DNA): TGCAGTGCTAGGGGGGCTAGCAATGAGCAGTTCTTC.

The V gene is TRBV5-5, the J gene TRBJ2-4, with D tentatively TRBD1 or TRBD2 (6 bases each). The CDR3 runs 18 residues. Germline V gene data show CDR1 as SGHKS and CDR2 as YYEKEE (reference sequence). Trimming took 4 bases from V and 1 from J, leaving 21 bases between them. CDR3 nucleotides: TGTGCCAGCAGCCTCCTCGGTGGGGGGCGGGCGGCCAAAAACATTCAGTACTTC. It is translated as CASSLLGGGRAAKNIQYF.

This CDR3 reads CSVEEVQGDEQFF. The CDR3 nucleotides read TGCAGCGTTGAAGAAGTGCAGGGCGATGAGCAGTTCTTC. The chain joins TRBV29-1 to TRBJ2-1; D perhaps matches TRBD1 (5 bases). The CDR3 has 13 residues. CDR1 is SQVTM and CDR2 is ANQGSEA in the germline V gene. V shed 0 bases and J shed 8 bases, with 11 bases lying between them.

A few counts support this clonotype. V is TRBV6-1 and J is TRBJ2-5; 12 bases agree with TRBD2. Unmatched junction bases numbered 8, after V lost 10 bases and J lost 2 bases. The CDR3 consists of 15 residues. Germline V CDR1 and CDR2: MNHNS, SASEGT. CDR3 protein: CAISRLAGGQETQYF. The CDR3 coding sequence is TGTGCCATATCACGGCTAGCGGGGGGGCAAGAGACCCAGTACTTC.

This clonotype was observed a few times. CDR3 in amino acids: CASSVRWSSPLHF. CDR3 sequence (DNA): TGTGCCAGCAGCGTAAGATGGAGTTCACCCCTCCACTTT. This chain connects TRBV9 to TRBJ1-6; no clear D. The CDR3 runs to 13 residues. With 1 base removed from V and 9 bases from J, the gap between germline ends came to 8 bases. From germline, CDR1 is SGDLS and CDR2 YYNGEE.